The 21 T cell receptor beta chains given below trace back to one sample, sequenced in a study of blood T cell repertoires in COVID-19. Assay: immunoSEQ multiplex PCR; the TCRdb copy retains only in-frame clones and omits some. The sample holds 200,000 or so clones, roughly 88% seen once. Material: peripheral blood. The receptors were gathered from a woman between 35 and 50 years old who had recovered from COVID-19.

The CDR3: CASSLSLGQRNIQYF. In DNA form, the CDR3 reads TGTGCCAGCAGTTTATCGCTAGGACAGCGAAACATTCAGTACTTC. The chain combines TRBV28 with TRBJ2-4; D may be TRBD1 (6 bases). The V gene lost 1 base and the J gene lost 6 bases, with 13 bases spanning the gap. Germline V gene data show CDR1 as MDHEN and CDR2 as SYDVKM. The CDR3 length is 15 residues.

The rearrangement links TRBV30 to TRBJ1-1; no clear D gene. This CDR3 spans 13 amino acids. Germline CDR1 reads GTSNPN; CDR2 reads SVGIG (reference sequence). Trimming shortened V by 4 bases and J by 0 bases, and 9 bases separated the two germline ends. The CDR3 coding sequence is TGTGCCTGGACCTCAGGCCTGAACACTGAAGCTTTCTTT. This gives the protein CAWTSGLNTEAFF.

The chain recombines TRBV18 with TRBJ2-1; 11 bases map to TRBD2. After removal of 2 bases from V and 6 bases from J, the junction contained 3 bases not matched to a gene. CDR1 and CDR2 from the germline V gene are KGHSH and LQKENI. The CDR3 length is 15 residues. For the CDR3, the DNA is TGTGCCAGCTCACCAAGGACTAGCGGGTCCAATGAGCAGTTCTTC. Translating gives CASSPRTSGSNEQFF. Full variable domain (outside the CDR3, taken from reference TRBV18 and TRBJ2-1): NAGVMQNPRHLVRRRGQEARLRCSPMKGHSHVYWYRQLPEEGLKFMVYLQKENIIDESGMPKERFSAEFPKEGPSILRIQQVVRGDSAAYFCASSPRTSGSNEQFFGPGTRLTVL.

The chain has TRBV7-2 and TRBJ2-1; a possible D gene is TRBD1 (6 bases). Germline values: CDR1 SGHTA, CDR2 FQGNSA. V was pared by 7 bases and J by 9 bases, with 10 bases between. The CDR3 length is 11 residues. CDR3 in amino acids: CASTLGGEQFF. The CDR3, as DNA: TGTGCCAGCACCCTAGGGGGTGAGCAGTTCTTC.

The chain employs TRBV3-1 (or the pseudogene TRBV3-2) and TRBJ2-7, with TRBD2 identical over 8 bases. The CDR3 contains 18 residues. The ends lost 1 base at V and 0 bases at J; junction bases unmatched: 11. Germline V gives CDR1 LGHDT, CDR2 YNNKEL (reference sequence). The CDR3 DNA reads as TGTGCCAGCAGCCAAGTATCGGGAGCGGGAGACCTCTCCTACGAGCAGTACTTC. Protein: CASSQVSGAGDLSYEQYF.

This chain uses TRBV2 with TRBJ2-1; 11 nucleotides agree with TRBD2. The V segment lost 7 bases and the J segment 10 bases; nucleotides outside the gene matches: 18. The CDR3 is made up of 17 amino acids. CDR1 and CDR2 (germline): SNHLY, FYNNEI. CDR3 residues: CASTQTSGERRALEQFF. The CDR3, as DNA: TGTGCCAGCACCCAGACTAGCGGGGAGAGAAGAGCGTTGGAGCAGTTCTTC.

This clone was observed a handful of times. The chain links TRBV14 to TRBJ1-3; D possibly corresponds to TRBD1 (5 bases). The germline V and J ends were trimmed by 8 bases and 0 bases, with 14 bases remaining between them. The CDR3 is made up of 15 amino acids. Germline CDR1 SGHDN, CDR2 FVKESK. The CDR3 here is CASGAGTRSGNTIYF. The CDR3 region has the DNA TGTGCCAGCGGGGCAGGCACGCGCTCTGGAAACACCATATATTTT.

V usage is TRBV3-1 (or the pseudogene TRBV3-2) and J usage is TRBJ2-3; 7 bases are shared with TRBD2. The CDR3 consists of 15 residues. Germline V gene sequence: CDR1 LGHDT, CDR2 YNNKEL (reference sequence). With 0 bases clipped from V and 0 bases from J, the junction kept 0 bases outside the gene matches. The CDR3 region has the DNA TGTGCCAGCAGCCAAGATAGCGGGAGCACAGATACGCAGTATTTT. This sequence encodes CASSQDSGSTDTQYF.

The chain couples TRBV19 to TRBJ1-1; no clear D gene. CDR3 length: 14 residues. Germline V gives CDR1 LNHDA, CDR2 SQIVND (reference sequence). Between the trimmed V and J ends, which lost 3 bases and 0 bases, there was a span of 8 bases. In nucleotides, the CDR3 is TGTGCCAGTAGTATTAGTTCGTTGAACACTGAAGCTTTCTTT. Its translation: CASSISSLNTEAFF.

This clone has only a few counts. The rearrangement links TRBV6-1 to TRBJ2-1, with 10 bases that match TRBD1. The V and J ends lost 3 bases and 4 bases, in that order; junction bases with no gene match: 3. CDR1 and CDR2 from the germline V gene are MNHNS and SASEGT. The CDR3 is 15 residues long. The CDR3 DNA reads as TGTGCCAGCAGTGAGCGACAGGGGGCTTACAATGAGCAGTTCTTC. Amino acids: CASSERQGAYNEQFF.

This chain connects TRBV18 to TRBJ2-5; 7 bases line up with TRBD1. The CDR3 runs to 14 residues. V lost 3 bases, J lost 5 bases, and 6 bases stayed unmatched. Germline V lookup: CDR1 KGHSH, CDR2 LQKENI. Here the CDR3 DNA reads TGTGCCAGCTCACCTACAGGGGTGATGGAGACCCAGTACTTC. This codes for CASSPTGVMETQYF. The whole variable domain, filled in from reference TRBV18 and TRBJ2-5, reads NAGVMQNPRHLVRRRGQEARLRCSPMKGHSHVYWYRQLPEEGLKFMVYLQKENIIDESGMPKERFSAEFPKEGPSILRIQQVVRGDSAAYFCASSPTGVMETQYFGPGTRLLVL.

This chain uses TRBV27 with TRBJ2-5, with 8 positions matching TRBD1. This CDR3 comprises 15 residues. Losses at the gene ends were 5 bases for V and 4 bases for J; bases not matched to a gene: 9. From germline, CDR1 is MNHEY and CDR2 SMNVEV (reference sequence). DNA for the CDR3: TGTGCCAGCAGTCCTCGGCGAGGGACAGGAGAGACCCAGTACTTC. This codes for CASSPRRGTGETQYF.

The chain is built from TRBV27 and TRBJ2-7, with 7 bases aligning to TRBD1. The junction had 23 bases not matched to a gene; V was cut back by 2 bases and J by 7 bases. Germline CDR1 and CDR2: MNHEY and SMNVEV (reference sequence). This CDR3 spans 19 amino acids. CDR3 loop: CASSLRGPNTGAHRGEQYF. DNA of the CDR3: TGTGCCAGCAGTTTACGAGGACCCAACACAGGGGCCCACAGGGGAGAGCAGTACTTC.

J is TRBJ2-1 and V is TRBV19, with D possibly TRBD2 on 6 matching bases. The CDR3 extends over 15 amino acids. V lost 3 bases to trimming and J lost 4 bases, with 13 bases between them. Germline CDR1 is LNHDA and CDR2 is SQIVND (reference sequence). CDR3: CASSMVGGTYNEQFF. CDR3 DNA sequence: TGTGCCAGTAGTATGGTGGGAGGTACGTACAATGAGCAGTTCTTC.

The DNA of the CDR3 is TGCGCCAGCACCGAGACAGGGGGCAACTATGGCTACACCTTC. Encoded protein: CASTETGGNYGYTF. The chain recombines TRBV5-1 with TRBJ1-2; 10 bases line up with TRBD1. The germline V gene encodes CDR1 SGHRS and CDR2 YFSETQ. The CDR3 is made up of 14 amino acids. V lost 6 bases and J lost 2; bases outside the gene matches: 4.

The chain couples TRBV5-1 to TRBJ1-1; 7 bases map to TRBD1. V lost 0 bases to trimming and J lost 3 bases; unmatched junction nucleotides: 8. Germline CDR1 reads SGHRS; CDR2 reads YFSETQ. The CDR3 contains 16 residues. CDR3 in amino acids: CASSLDRDSLDTEAFF. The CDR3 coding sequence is TGCGCCAGCAGCTTGGATCGGGACAGTCTAGACACTGAAGCTTTCTTT.

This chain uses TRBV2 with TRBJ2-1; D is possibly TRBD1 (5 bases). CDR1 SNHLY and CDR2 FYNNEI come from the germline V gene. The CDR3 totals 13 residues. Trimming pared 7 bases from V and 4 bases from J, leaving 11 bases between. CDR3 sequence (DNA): TGTGCCAGCAAGGGGCCCGGTTACAATGAGCAGTTCTTC. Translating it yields CASKGPGYNEQFF.

The CDR3, as DNA: TGTGCCAGCAGCTTCGCGGGAGCCTACAATGAGCAGTTCTTC. This sequence encodes CASSFAGAYNEQFF. The rearrangement uses TRBV7-2 and TRBJ2-1, with 7 bases lining up with TRBD2. The CDR3 spans 14 residues. Trimming took 3 bases from V and 2 from J; bases not matched to a gene: 1. Germline CDR1 reads SGHTA; CDR2 reads FQGNSA.

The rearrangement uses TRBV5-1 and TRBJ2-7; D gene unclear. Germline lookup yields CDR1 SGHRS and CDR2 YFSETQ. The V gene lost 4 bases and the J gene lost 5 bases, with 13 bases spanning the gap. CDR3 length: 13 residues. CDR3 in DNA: TGCGCCAGCAGCGTAGCCCGGTCAGACGAGCAGTACTTC. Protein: CASSVARSDEQYF.

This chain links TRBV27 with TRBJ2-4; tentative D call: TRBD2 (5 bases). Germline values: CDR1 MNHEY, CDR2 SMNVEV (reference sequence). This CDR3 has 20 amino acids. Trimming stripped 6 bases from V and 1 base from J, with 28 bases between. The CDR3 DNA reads TGTGCCAGCAGCGGAAGCGGAGGAGTAGAATTTATGGGGGCCAAAAACATTCAGTACTTC. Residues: CASSGSGGVEFMGAKNIQYF.

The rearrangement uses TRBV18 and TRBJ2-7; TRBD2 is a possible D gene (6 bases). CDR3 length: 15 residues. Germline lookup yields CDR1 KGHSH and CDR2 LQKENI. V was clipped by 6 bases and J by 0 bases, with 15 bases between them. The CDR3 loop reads CASSPGTGSSYEQYF. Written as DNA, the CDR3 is TGTGCCAGCTCGCCTGGGACCGGGAGCTCCTACGAGCAGTACTTC.